The 10 T cell receptor beta chains in this list originate from one sample, sequenced in a study of T cells in Graves' hyperthyroidism and ophthalmopathy. Amplified regions were TCR beta CDR3 sequences from RNA transcripts. A first-round RT-PCR of the TCR CDR3 used the HTBI primer set. Via MiXCR, TCRdb re-called the multiplex PCR reads, giving one row per CDR3 protein. The table has around 600,000 distinct CDR3 sequences, 15% to 17% seen once. The sequenced sample was blood. The receptors stem from a woman in her thirties with Graves' hyperthyroidism.

This clonotype has at least ten counts. This chain uses TRBV7-3 with TRBJ1-6; 7 bases map to TRBD1. The CDR3 has 15 residues. Trimming at V came to 5 bases and at J to 6 bases, leaving 7 bases not matched to a gene. Germline CDR1 is SGHTA and CDR2 is FQGTGA. The CDR3 DNA follows: TGTGCCAGCAGCCGAGCGAGGGGGCCTAATTCACCCCTCCACTTT. It translates to CASSRARGPNSPLHF.

The chain links TRBV5-1 to TRBJ2-7; 9 bases match TRBD1. J was trimmed by 6 bases and V by 0 bases; bases with no gene match: 7. The CDR3 length is 15 residues. Germline values: CDR1 SGHRS, CDR2 YFSETQ. CDR3 sequence (DNA): TGCGCCAGCAGCTTGGCCGGGACAGGGTTAACCGAGCAGTACTTC. It encodes CASSLAGTGLTEQYF.

The V call is TRBV13, the J call TRBJ2-7; 10 bases line up with TRBD1. The germline V gene has CDR1 PRHDT and CDR2 FYEKMQ (reference sequence). Trimming at V came to 1 base and at J to 4 bases, leaving 1 base not matched to a gene. CDR3 length: 14 residues. The CDR3 region has the DNA TGTGCCAGCAGCTTAGAGGGACAGGGGTACGAGCAGTACTTC. It encodes CASSLEGQGYEQYF.

This clonotype was counted between two and nine times. The chain carries TRBV10-3 and TRBJ2-3, with 8 bases that match TRBD2. This CDR3 region has 14 residues. V lost 5 bases to trimming and J lost 0 bases; unmatched junction nucleotides: 1. Germline values: CDR1 ENHRY, CDR2 SYGVKD. The chain's CDR3 is CAISSGGSTDTQYF. The DNA for the CDR3 is TGTGCCATCAGTAGCGGGGGTAGCACAGATACGCAGTATTTT.

At least ten counts were recorded for this clonotype. The chain couples TRBV3-1 to TRBJ1-5, with a tentative D call TRBD1 (6 bases). CDR1 LGHDT and CDR2 YNNKEL come from the germline V gene (reference sequence). The length of the CDR3 is 15 residues. The germline V and J ends were trimmed by 1 base and 5 bases, with 12 bases remaining between them. The CDR3 region is CASSQAPSGDQPQHF. CDR3 bases: TGTGCCAGCAGCCAAGCGCCGTCAGGGGATCAGCCCCAGCATTTT. Using reference TRBV3-1 and TRBJ1-5 for the parts outside the CDR3, the full variable domain is DTAVSQTPKYLVTQMGNDKSIKCEQNLGHDTMYWYKQDSKKFLKIMFSYNNKELIINETVPNRFSPKSPDKAHLNLHINSLELGDSAVYFCASSQAPSGDQPQHFGDGTRLSIL.

The chain recombines TRBV19 with TRBJ2-3; 9 nucleotides line up with TRBD2. The length of the CDR3 is 15 residues. Germline-derived CDR1 and CDR2 are LNHDA and SQIVND (reference sequence). J was trimmed by 6 bases and V by 3 bases; bases with no gene match: 7. The CDR3 region has the DNA TGTGCCAGTAGTATCGGGGCTAGCGGGAAGGATACGCAGTATTTT. Amino acids: CASSIGASGKDTQYF.

This clonotype was detected many times. The CDR3 here is CASRRRRATGELFF. Here the CDR3 DNA reads TGTGCCAGCAGACGACGGAGGGCCACCGGGGAGCTGTTTTTT. This chain connects TRBV12-3 or TRBV12-4 to TRBJ2-2, with D possibly TRBD2 on 6 matching bases. V lost 6 bases to trimming and J lost 4 bases, with 12 bases between them. CDR3 length: 14 amino acids.

This chain links TRBV5-4 with TRBJ1-1; D is possibly TRBD1 (5 bases). The CDR3 sequence is 14 residues long. Trimming pared 4 bases from V and 3 bases from J, leaving 13 bases between. Germline values: CDR1 SGHNT, CDR2 YYREEE (reference sequence). CDR3 sequence reads: CASSRGAEYTEAFF. The CDR3 coding sequence is TGTGCCAGCAGCCGCGGGGCTGAATACACTGAAGCTTTCTTT.

The chain combines TRBV20-1 with TRBJ1-6, with D unclear. The germline V and J ends were trimmed by 0 bases and 7 bases, with 13 bases remaining between them. This CDR3 region has 15 residues. CDR1 and CDR2 (germline): DFQATT, SNEGSKA (reference sequence). The CDR3 DNA sequence: TGCAGTGCTAGAGATCCGGGCCTCGGGAATTCACCCCTCCACTTT. Protein sequence: CSARDPGLGNSPLHF.

Many counts were recorded for this clonotype. This chain connects TRBV2 to TRBJ1-5; TRBD1 is a possible D gene (5 bases). The CDR3 loop spans 17 amino acids. Trimming took off 3 bases at V and 3 bases at J, with 18 bases between the two ends. Germline V lookup: CDR1 SNHLY, CDR2 FYNNEI. DNA for the CDR3: TGTGCCAGCAGTGACGCTTCCGGGGGAGGATTCAATCAGCCCCAGCATTTT. This encodes CASSDASGGGFNQPQHF.